The clone carrying this T cell receptor beta chain was observed a few times. Antigen specificity is unknown. These data originate in a study of T-cell reconstitution after alpha-beta-depleted transplantation in children. Study-level results: At one year after transplant, newly produced T cells mostly accounted for T-cell counts and diversity. In some patients, recipient T cells and intrathymic progenitors surviving conditioning explained high day-60 diversity. The origin of alpha-beta T cells about two months after transplant was reportedly several hundred expanded graft clones.

Unique molecular identifiers were used in preparing the TCRbeta library. MiXCR, run by TCRdb on the PCR reads, gives a single entry per CDR3 protein. This table has about 980,000 distinct CDR3 sequences, around 30% appearing once. CDR3 length equals 14 residues. The germline V gene encodes CDR1 SGHVS and CDR2 FQNEAQ. Trimming shortened V by 9 bases and J by 8 bases, and 20 bases separated the two germline ends. This TCR derives from a boy in the first two years of life who had a stem cell transplant for SCID, so the T cells may come from the graft donor. The specimen was PBMCs, mostly from graft donor cells, collected 360 days after TCRalphabeta/CD19-depleted stem cell transplant. The chain joins TRBV7-8 to TRBJ2-1; D is tentatively TRBD1 or TRBD2 (5 bases each). The CDR3 region is CASGGRVGGYEQFF. CDR3 nucleotide sequence: TGTGCCAGTGGGGGAAGAGTTGGGGGTTATGAGCAGTTCTTC.